Here is one T cell receptor beta chain with its context. J was trimmed by 6 bases and V by 3 bases; bases with no gene match: 8. This CDR3 contains 14 residues. Germline-derived CDR1 and CDR2 are WNHNN and SYGVQD (reference sequence). Method: immunoSEQ multiplex PCR; TCRdb's copy keeps in-frame clones and lacks some. This table has 87,000 or so clones, more than 75% appearing once. This sample was taken from a study of blood T cell repertoires in COVID-19. Study at large: Whether acute or convalescent, the COVID-19 samples came from the United States, Italy and Spain.

The sequenced material came from peripheral blood. The rearrangement joins TRBV10-1 to TRBJ2-7; 7 nucleotides agree with TRBD1. The TCR originated in an elderly woman with acute or convalescent COVID-19. The CDR3 sequence is CASSDGTAWGEQYF. In DNA form, the CDR3 reads TGCGCCAGCAGTGACGGGACAGCCTGGGGCGAGCAGTACTTC.